What follows are 32 T cell receptor beta chains derived from one specimen sequenced in a study of OX40 agonist ivuxolimab in advanced cancers. The repertoire was sequenced with immunoSEQ multiplex PCR; TCRdb's copy has only in-frame clones and lacks some. The table lists more than 35,000 clones, approximately 80% of them singletons. The sequencing used CD4+ or CD8+ T cells sorted from blood, collected in a trial of the OX40 agonist ivuxolimab. The source is an adult with an advanced solid tumor such as melanoma, head and neck, liver or kidney cancer.

The V gene is TRBV6-5, the J gene TRBJ2-7, with TRBD1 as a possible D gene (6 bases). Between the trimmed V and J ends, which lost 6 bases and 9 bases, there was a span of 12 bases. The germline CDR1 and CDR2 sequences are MNHEY and SVGAGI. The CDR3 runs 11 residues. CDR3: CASSPGTLQYF. Written as DNA, the CDR3 is TGTGCCAGCAGCCCTGGGACATTGCAGTACTTC.

The chain carries TRBV5-4 and TRBJ2-2; D ambiguous. The CDR3 contains 14 residues. The V end lost 0 bases, the J end lost 5 bases, and 8 bases lay between the germline ends. CDR1 is SGHNT, CDR2 YYREEE, per germline (reference sequence). Here the CDR3 DNA reads TGTGCCAGCAGCTTGGAGCACACGACCGGGGAGCTGTTTTTT. Translation gives CASSLEHTTGELFF.

The rearrangement joins TRBV19 to TRBJ2-3; D is perhaps TRBD2 (6 bases). V lost 3 bases to trimming and J lost 4 bases, with 14 bases between them. Germline CDR1 reads LNHDA; CDR2 reads SQIVND (reference sequence). CDR3 length: 15 residues. CDR3 in DNA: TGTGCCAGTAGTATCGGGGGACGGGGCGCAGATACGCAGTATTTT. It is translated as CASSIGGRGADTQYF.

The sample holds one count of this clone. The chain combines TRBV19 with TRBJ2-1; possibly TRBD2 for D (5 bases). The CDR3 length is 16 residues. Germline-derived CDR1 and CDR2 are LNHDA and SQIVND (reference sequence). V lost 1 base and J 3 bases, leaving 13 bases between the germline ends. The CDR3 region has the DNA TGTGCCAGTAGTATAGCGCCTAGCACGAGCTACAATGAGCAGTTCTTC. This sequence encodes CASSIAPSTSYNEQFF.

A few counts support this clone. This sequence joins TRBV7-9 and TRBJ2-1, with D unresolved. The CDR3 runs 13 residues. Germline CDR1 and CDR2: SEHNR and FQNEAQ (reference sequence). V lost 7 bases, J lost 9 bases, and 16 bases lay in between. The CDR3: CASTHLLTPEQFF. The CDR3 nucleotides are TGTGCCAGCACCCACTTACTCACTCCTGAGCAGTTCTTC.

The chain recombines TRBV4-2 with TRBJ1-3; D is undetermined. Per the germline V gene, CDR1 is LGHNA and CDR2 is YNFKEQ. The CDR3 runs 14 residues. V was shortened by 0 bases and J by 4 bases, with 7 bases between the two germline ends. In DNA form, the CDR3 reads TGTGCCAGCAGCCAAGATCTTCTGGGAAACACCATATATTTT. Its protein is CASSQDLLGNTIYF.

As regards this clone: Distinct nucleotide sequences in the sample also encode this CDR3. V and J are TRBV5-1 and TRBJ2-3; no clear D gene. Germline V gene sequence: CDR1 SGHRS, CDR2 YFSETQ. The germline V and J ends were trimmed by 2 bases and 0 bases, with 10 bases remaining between them. The CDR3 extends over 15 amino acids. DNA for the CDR3: TGCGCCAGCAGCTTAGAGAATCCTAGCACAGATACGCAGTATTTT. Amino acids: CASSLENPSTDTQYF.

The rearrangement joins TRBV19 to TRBJ1-1; D perhaps matches TRBD1 (5 bases). V lost 6 bases and J lost 4, with 21 bases in between. The CDR3 length is 16 residues. Germline assignment: CDR1 LNHDA and CDR2 SQIVND (reference sequence). Written as DNA, the CDR3 is TGTGCCAGTAGCAAAACTGCCCGACAGTCTTGCACTGAAGCTTTCTTT. This sequence encodes CASSKTARQSCTEAFF.

This clone was detected once. The J gene is TRBJ2-3, the V gene TRBV4-1, with 14 bases fitting TRBD2. Germline V gene sequence: CDR1 MGHRA, CDR2 YSYEKL. Trimming took 4 bases from V and 5 from J; bases not matched to a gene: 5. The CDR3 has 16 amino acids. The CDR3 sequence: CASSPGLAGAEDTQYF. CDR3 nucleotide sequence: TGCGCCAGCAGCCCGGGACTAGCGGGAGCGGAAGATACGCAGTATTTT.

The V call is TRBV6-6, the J call TRBJ2-5, with D perhaps being TRBD1 or TRBD2 (5 bases each). Trimming left V 6 bases short and J 2 bases short, with 10 bases between. The CDR3 length is 13 residues. Germline CDR1 and CDR2: MNHNY and SVGAGI (reference sequence). The CDR3 region is CASRRDGQETQYF. The CDR3 DNA sequence: TGTGCCAGCAGGAGGGACGGGCAAGAGACCCAGTACTTC.

The chain combines TRBV7-2 with TRBJ1-5, with D tentatively TRBD1 (6 bases). With 5 bases removed from V and 3 bases from J, the gap between germline ends came to 14 bases. Germline values: CDR1 SGHTA, CDR2 FQGNSA. The CDR3 runs 15 residues. This CDR3 is CASSVYTGSNQPQHF. CDR3 DNA sequence: TGTGCCAGCAGCGTATATACAGGGTCCAATCAGCCCCAGCATTTT.

This clone was counted a few times. The chain joins TRBV9 to TRBJ1-4, with 8 bases that match TRBD1. V was clipped by 4 bases and J by 8 bases; unmatched bases: 10. The germline CDR1 and CDR2 sequences are SGDLS and YYNGEE. This CDR3 contains 15 residues. The CDR3, as DNA: TGTGCCAGCAGCCCCGGTGACAGGGGTTGGGAAAAACTGTTTTTT. Protein product: CASSPGDRGWEKLFF.

The rearrangement links TRBV6-4 to TRBJ2-3; D call uncertain. Germline assignment: CDR1 MRHNA and CDR2 SNTAGT. CDR3 length: 13 amino acids. V was trimmed by 1 base and J by 2 bases, leaving 4 bases between them. Written as DNA, the CDR3 is TGTGCCAGCAGTGACTATTACACAGATACGCAGTATTTT. Its protein is CASSDYYTDTQYF.

This clone came up a few times. The chain has TRBV2 and TRBJ1-2; a possible D gene is TRBD1 (5 bases). This CDR3 region has 12 residues. From germline, CDR1 is SNHLY and CDR2 FYNNEI. Trimming took off 8 bases at V and 8 bases at J, with 15 bases between the two ends. The CDR3 region has the DNA TGTGCCAGCCGGGACTCTCTCGGGGGCTACACCTTC. It encodes CASRDSLGGYTF.

The rearrangement joins TRBV25-1 to TRBJ1-1, with D perhaps matching TRBD1 (5 bases). V lost 4 bases, J lost 4 bases, and 16 bases lay in between. This CDR3 is 15 amino acids long. CDR1 is MGHDK and CDR2 is SYGVNS in the germline V gene. CDR3 amino acids: CASSAQVGGGTEAFF. As DNA, the CDR3 is TGTGCCAGCAGTGCCCAGGTCGGGGGGGGCACTGAAGCTTTCTTT.

This chain links TRBV5-1 with TRBJ1-2; TRBD1 is a possible D gene (5 bases). The germline V and J ends were trimmed by 4 bases and 2 bases, with 24 bases remaining between them. The CDR3 length is 18 residues. Germline V lookup: CDR1 SGHRS, CDR2 YFSETQ. CDR3: CASSLRSGTALKNYGYTF. Here the CDR3 DNA reads TGCGCCAGCAGCCTAAGAAGCGGGACGGCCTTGAAAAACTATGGCTACACCTTC.

This chain connects TRBV4-3 to TRBJ2-1, with 12 bases lining up with TRBD2. In germline, CDR1 is LGHNA, CDR2 YSLEER. The CDR3 runs 18 residues. Trimming at V came to 4 bases and at J to 1 base, leaving 8 bases not matched to a gene. The chain's CDR3 is CASSPNLAGGGSYNEQFF. In DNA form, the CDR3 reads TGCGCCAGCAGCCCCAATCTAGCGGGAGGGGGGTCCTACAATGAGCAGTTCTTC.

This chain connects TRBV7-9 to TRBJ2-7; 8 nucleotides match TRBD2. CDR1 is SEHNR, CDR2 FQNEAQ, per germline (reference sequence). The CDR3 has 14 residues. The CDR3 here is CPQLPREGTYEQYF. The CDR3 DNA sequence: TGTCCGCAGCTCCCACGGGAGGGCACCTACGAGCAGTACTTC.

The V call is TRBV5-4, the J call TRBJ1-1, with no clear D. CDR3 length: 12 residues. V was clipped by 7 bases and J by 0 bases, with 7 bases between them. In germline, CDR1 is SGHNT, CDR2 YYREEE (reference sequence). The CDR3 loop reads CASVGLNTEAFF. DNA for the CDR3: TGTGCCAGCGTTGGCCTGAACACTGAAGCTTTCTTT.

The chain recombines TRBV7-2 with TRBJ2-7; 10 nucleotides align to TRBD1. The J segment lost 0 bases and the V segment lost 5 bases, leaving 10 bases of the junction unmatched. Germline V lookup: CDR1 SGHTA, CDR2 FQGNSA. The CDR3 covers 17 residues. CDR3 DNA: TGTGCCAGCAGCGACGGGGGATGGACAGGGGGCTCCTACGAGCAGTACTTC. This gives the protein CASSDGGWTGGSYEQYF.

The V and J genes are TRBV12-5 and TRBJ1-6; the match to TRBD1 covers 7 bases. V lost 6 bases to trimming and J lost 0 bases; unmatched junction nucleotides: 8. The CDR3 runs 17 residues. CDR1 LGHNT and CDR2 FRNRAP come from the germline V gene. The CDR3, as DNA: TGTGCTAGTGGCCAAACAGGGGCGAGCTCCTATAATTCACCCCTCCACTTT. It specifies CASGQTGASSYNSPLHF.

The chain employs TRBV5-1 and TRBJ1-2, with a tentative D call TRBD1 (6 bases). CDR3 length: 14 residues. Trimming stripped 1 base from V and 6 bases from J, with 13 bases between. Germline V lookup: CDR1 SGHRS, CDR2 YFSETQ. The CDR3 nucleotides read TGCGCCAGCAGCTTGAACGCCAGGGGCGATGGCTACACCTTC. It encodes CASSLNARGDGYTF.

The V and J genes are TRBV9 and TRBJ2-1; D may be TRBD2 (6 bases). Germline CDR1 is SGDLS and CDR2 is YYNGEE. CDR3 length: 16 amino acids. V lost 1 base and J 3 bases, leaving 14 bases between the germline ends. CDR3 in amino acids: CASSVTMGGNYNEQFF. Here the CDR3 DNA reads TGTGCCAGCAGCGTAACGATGGGCGGGAACTACAATGAGCAGTTCTTC.

There are a few counts of this clone. The CDR3 here is CASSQVDYTDTQYF. The CDR3 DNA follows: TGCGCCAGCAGCCAAGTGGATTACACAGATACGCAGTATTTT. The rearrangement links TRBV4-3 to TRBJ2-3; no firm D call. Germline CDR1 is LGHNA and CDR2 is YSLEER. The length of the CDR3 is 14 residues. Trimming removed 1 base at V and 2 bases at J, with 7 bases between.

CDR3: CAWSVGGNEKLFF. CDR3 in DNA: TGTGCCTGGAGTGTAGGTGGGAATGAAAAACTGTTTTTT. This chain connects TRBV30 to TRBJ1-4; D is uncertain. CDR1 GTSNPN and CDR2 SVGIG come from the germline V gene (reference sequence). V was shortened by 0 bases and J by 5 bases, with 7 bases between the two germline ends. The CDR3 has 13 residues.

The J gene is TRBJ2-7, the V gene TRBV2, with a possible D match to TRBD2 (7 bases). Germline CDR1 SNHLY, CDR2 FYNNEI. Trimming removed 1 base from V and 5 bases from J, with 12 bases in between. The CDR3 covers 14 residues. Here the CDR3 reads CASSEGWGGNEQYF. The DNA for the CDR3 is TGTGCCAGCAGTGAAGGATGGGGGGGCAACGAGCAGTACTTC. Full variable domain (outside the CDR3, taken from reference TRBV2 and TRBJ2-7): EPEVTQTPSHQVTQMGQEVILRCVPISNHLYFYWYRQILGQKVEFLVSFYNNEISEKSEIFDDQFSVERPDGSNFTLKIRSTKLEDSAMYFCASSEGWGGNEQYFGPGTRLTVT.

By frequency in the sample, this clone is medium-sized. This rearrangement joins TRBV6-5 to TRBJ2-1, with 9 positions matching TRBD2. Germline V CDR1 and CDR2: MNHEY, SVGAGI. The J segment lost 7 bases and the V segment lost 6 bases, leaving 10 bases of the junction unmatched. This CDR3 is built from 15 residues. CDR3 sequence: CASSRSGRRRNEQFF. The CDR3 DNA reads TGTGCCAGCAGCCGTAGCGGGAGAAGGAGGAATGAGCAGTTCTTC.

This chain joins TRBV28 and TRBJ2-1, with D possibly matching TRBD1 (6 bases). Per the germline V gene, CDR1 is MDHEN and CDR2 is SYDVKM. Trimming cost V 4 bases and J 0 bases, with 10 bases left between them. The CDR3 is made up of 15 amino acids. The CDR3 DNA is TGTGCCAGCAGTTCAGGGGCAAGCTCCTACAATGAGCAGTTCTTC. Translation gives CASSSGASSYNEQFF.

The chain joins TRBV13 to TRBJ2-7; 7 bases match TRBD1. CDR1 and CDR2 (germline): PRHDT, FYEKMQ (reference sequence). V gave up 3 bases and J gave up 2 bases; unmatched junction bases: 1. The CDR3 extends over 13 amino acids. The CDR3 nucleotides read TGTGCCAGCAGCTTTGACAGGGCCTACGAGCAGTACTTC. This encodes CASSFDRAYEQYF.

This chain joins TRBV10-3 and TRBJ2-7; D gene ambiguous. The germline V gene has CDR1 ENHRY and CDR2 SYGVKD. The CDR3 is 16 residues long. Trimming removed 0 bases from V and 2 bases from J, with 14 bases in between. CDR3 sequence (DNA): TGTGCCATCAGTGAGTCGAGGACGGTGTCGACCTACGAGCAGTACTTC. This encodes CAISESRTVSTYEQYF.

The sample holds a few counts of this clone. The gene calls are TRBV19 and TRBJ2-1; D not resolved. Germline V gene lookup returns CDR1 LNHDA and CDR2 SQIVND (reference sequence). This CDR3 contains 16 residues. V was pared by 6 bases and J by 0 bases, with 15 bases between. CDR3 in amino acids: CASSDQSTSSYNEQFF. CDR3 nucleotides: TGTGCCAGTAGCGACCAAAGCACAAGCTCCTACAATGAGCAGTTCTTC.

The chain is built from TRBV18 and TRBJ2-1; 8 bases agree with TRBD2. This CDR3 has 16 amino acids. The J segment lost 15 bases and the V segment lost 3 bases, leaving 19 bases of the junction unmatched. Germline CDR1 and CDR2: KGHSH and LQKENI. The CDR3 DNA sequence: TGTGCCAGCTCACCGGGCCTCGGGGTACCGGGACTAGAGGGGTTCTTC. As protein: CASSPGLGVPGLEGFF.